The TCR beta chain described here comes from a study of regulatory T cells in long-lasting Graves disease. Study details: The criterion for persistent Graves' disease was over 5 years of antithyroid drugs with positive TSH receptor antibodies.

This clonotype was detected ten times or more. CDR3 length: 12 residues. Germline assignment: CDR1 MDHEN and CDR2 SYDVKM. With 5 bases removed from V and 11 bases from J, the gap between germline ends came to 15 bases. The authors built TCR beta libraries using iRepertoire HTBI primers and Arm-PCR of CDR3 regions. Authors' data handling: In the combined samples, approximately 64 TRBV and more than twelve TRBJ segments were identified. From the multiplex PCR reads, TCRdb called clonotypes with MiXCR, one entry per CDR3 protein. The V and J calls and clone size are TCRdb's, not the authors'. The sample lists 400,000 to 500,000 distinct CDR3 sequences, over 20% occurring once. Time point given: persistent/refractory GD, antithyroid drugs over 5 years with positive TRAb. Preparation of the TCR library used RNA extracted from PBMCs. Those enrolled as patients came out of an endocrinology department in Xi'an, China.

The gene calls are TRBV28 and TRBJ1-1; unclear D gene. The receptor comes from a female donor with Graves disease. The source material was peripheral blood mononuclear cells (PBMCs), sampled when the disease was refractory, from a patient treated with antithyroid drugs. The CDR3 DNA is TGTGCCAGCAGTCCGAGAATAGCGGGGGCTTTCTTT. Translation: CASSPRIAGAFF. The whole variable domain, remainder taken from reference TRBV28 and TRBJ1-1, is DVKVTQSSRYLVKRTGEKVFLECVQDMDHENMFWYRQDPGLGLRLIYFSYDVKMKEKGDIPEGYSVSREKKERFSLILESASTNQTSMYLCASSPRIAGAFFGQGTRLTVV.